Each of the 8 T cell receptor beta chains below was sequenced from the same sample in a study of cytomegalovirus exposure and HLA in healthy donors. The PCR ran on 60 Vbeta and 13 Jbeta primers. The data were produced by immunoSEQ multiplex PCR, yet TCRdb's version contains in-frame clones alone and is incomplete. Here the sample spans roughly 160,000 clones, 80% to 85% being singletons. The source material was PBMCs. These receptors all come from a male donor in good health and CMV-seronegative.

This clone was detected once. The chain combines TRBV14 with TRBJ2-7; D may be TRBD2 (6 bases). The length of the CDR3 is 12 residues. The germline V gene has CDR1 SGHDN and CDR2 FVKESK. Between the trimmed V and J ends, which lost 10 bases and 2 bases, there was a span of 12 bases. The CDR3 nucleotides read TGTGCCACCGGACGGACTACCTACGAGCAGTACTTC. Residues: CATGRTTYEQYF. Full variable domain (remainder filled in from reference TRBV14 and TRBJ2-7): EAGVTQFPSHSVIEKGQTVTLRCDPISGHDNLYWYRRVMGKEIKFLLHFVKESKQDESGMPNNRFLAERTGGTYSTLKVQPAELEDSGVYFCATGRTTYEQYFGPGTRLTVT.

The chain couples TRBV6-4 to TRBJ1-2; a possible D gene is TRBD1 (6 bases). The CDR3 totals 15 residues. The V and J ends lost 3 bases and 4 bases respectively, with 15 bases between them. The V gene's germline CDR1 is MRHNA and CDR2 SNTAGT. CDR3: CASSEQGRLGYGYTF. CDR3 sequence (DNA): TGTGCCAGCAGTGAACAGGGACGGCTTGGCTATGGCTACACCTTC.

The CDR3 DNA follows: TGCGCCAGCAGCCAAGATCTCAGGGGGCTCTTCTATGGCTACACCTTC. The encoded protein is CASSQDLRGLFYGYTF. V is TRBV4-3 and J is TRBJ1-2; 8 bases agree with TRBD1. The CDR3 contains 16 residues. J was trimmed by 4 bases and V by 0 bases; bases with no gene match: 7. Germline V gene sequence: CDR1 LGHNA, CDR2 YSLEER.

The rearrangement joins TRBV6-5 to TRBJ1-4, with 9 bases lining up with TRBD1. The CDR3 covers 14 residues. CDR1 is MNHEY, CDR2 SVGAGI, per germline. After removal of 5 bases from V and 5 bases from J, the junction contained 3 bases not matched to a gene. The DNA for the CDR3 is TGTGCCAGCAGTCCTACAGGGGGCAATGAAAAACTGTTTTTT. It is translated as CASSPTGGNEKLFF.

V is TRBV5-4 and J is TRBJ1-3; 8 nucleotides line up with TRBD1. The CDR3 runs to 14 residues. Germline lookup yields CDR1 SGHNT and CDR2 YYREEE (reference sequence). V trimming: 4 bases; J trimming: 2 bases; junction bases outside the gene matches: 2. This chain's CDR3 is CASSRTGPGNTIYF. In nucleotides, the CDR3 is TGTGCCAGCAGCCGGACAGGGCCTGGAAACACCATATATTTT.

V gene TRBV30 combines with J gene TRBJ1-1, with a weak D call TRBD1 (5 bases). This CDR3 contains 10 residues. Trimming took off 5 bases at V and 11 bases at J, with 12 bases between the two ends. Germline V lookup: CDR1 GTSNPN, CDR2 SVGIG (reference sequence). The CDR3 coding sequence is TGTGCCTGGGTTGGGGCAAGGGCTTTCTTT. Translation gives CAWVGARAFF.

A few counts support this clone. The chain is built from TRBV28 and TRBJ1-6, with 10 bases that match TRBD1. Germline CDR1 and CDR2: MDHEN and SYDVKM. J lost 14 bases, V lost 6 bases, and 13 bases had no gene match. The CDR3 extends over 15 amino acids. As DNA, the CDR3 is TGTGCCAGCAGCGGGGGGGGGACAGGGGAATTGGCCCTCCACTTT. It is translated as CASSGGGTGELALHF.

The chain links TRBV6-1 to TRBJ1-5; 7 bases align to TRBD1. Germline trimming cut 6 bases from V and 2 bases from J; bases unmatched to any gene: 7. The length of the CDR3 is 15 residues. Germline CDR1 MNHNS, CDR2 SASEGT. In DNA, the CDR3 is TGTGCCAGCAGACTTGACAGGGAACGCAATCAGCCCCAGCATTTT. Translated: CASRLDRERNQPQHF.